This T cell receptor beta chain was captured by sequencing in a study of OX40 agonist ivuxolimab in advanced cancers. Across the whole study: Participants averaged approximately 65 years of age (range roughly 23 to 85) and were 82.7% male. Study-level points and caveats: Dose levels from 0.1 to 3.0 mg/kg saw CD4+ and CD8+ blood T cells expand clonally by week 6. More expanded clones were found, on average, in CD8+ than in CD4+ T cells.

Method: immunoSEQ multiplex PCR; TCRdb's copy keeps in-frame clones and lacks some. The sample lists about 24,000 clones; under 85% were seen once. Points on this clone: What it binds is unknown.

The ends were cut back, 1 base at V and 1 base at J, with 10 bases in the middle. Germline V lookup: CDR1 LGHNA, CDR2 YNFKEQ. This CDR3 region has 15 residues. The chain uses TRBV4-2 and TRBJ1-2; D unclear. The sequencing used CD4+ or CD8+ T cells sorted from blood, collected in a trial of the OX40 agonist ivuxolimab. The clonotype was recovered from an adult with an advanced solid tumor such as melanoma, head and neck, liver or kidney cancer. The CDR3 DNA reads TGTGCCAGCAGCCAAGGCTCCAGTCATAACTATGGCTACACCTTC. It encodes CASSQGSSHNYGYTF.